This T cell receptor beta chain was recovered during a study of blood T cell repertoires in COVID-19. On the study more broadly: Researchers got acute and convalescent COVID-19 samples from the United States, Italy and Spain. Sample material is recorded as cDNA or gDNA derived from T cells, B-cell-depleted T cells, or PBMCs.

Per the authors' pipeline: Quantification of nucleated cells was approximated via reference gene primer amplification. Clones were read by immunoSEQ multiplex PCR, and TCRdb kept only the in-frame ones, dropping some. V, J and clone size derive from that table, while D and trimming were established from the DNA sequence. The profile shows approximately 270,000 clones, approximately 90% of them singletons. The CDR3 covers 12 residues. V gave up 6 bases and J gave up 0 bases, with 5 bases separating them. Germline CDR1 reads SNHLY; CDR2 reads FYNNEI. The clonotype comes from a man between 18 and 29 years old with active or convalescent COVID-19. The sequenced sample was peripheral blood. This chain links TRBV2 with TRBJ2-5; perhaps TRBD2 as D (5 bases). CDR3 DNA: TGTGCCAGCAGAGCGGACCAAGAGACCCAGTACTTC. Translating gives CASRADQETQYF.